Presented here are 2 T cell receptor beta chains from one specimen sequenced in a study of T-cell reconstitution after alpha-beta-depleted transplantation in children. Unique molecular identifiers tagged the TCRbeta library. Using its own MiXCR run on the PCR reads, TCRdb lists one record per CDR3 protein. The table has under 350,000 distinct CDR3 sequences, about a tenth seen once. The sequences come from PBMCs from the stem cell graft donor, collected from the stem cell graft. The receptors here all came from a human donor who donated a stem cell graft to a child with SCID.

This clonotype was counted between two and nine times. The chain carries TRBV6-1 and TRBJ1-6, with 9 nucleotides matching TRBD1. The CDR3 is 15 amino acids. The trim removed 3 bases at V and 8 bases at J, leaving 5 bases unmatched. Germline assignment: CDR1 MNHNS and CDR2 SASEGT. The CDR3 DNA sequence: TGTGCCAGCAGTGATGGGACAGGGACCCATTCACCCCTCCACTTT. It translates to CASSDGTGTHSPLHF.

This clonotype appeared once. A much larger clone sits a single nucleotide away, making a read error possible. CDR3 residues: CASSVQGAANGQFF. DNA of the CDR3: TGTGCCAGCAGCGTCCAGGGGGCCGCCAATGGGCAGTTCTTC. The V gene is TRBV2, the J gene TRBJ2-1; TRBD1 matches at 8 bases. CDR1 and CDR2 (germline): SNHLY, FYNNEI. The CDR3 sequence is 14 residues long.